A selection of T cell receptor beta chains follows, all from one sample in a study of T-cell reconstitution after alpha-beta-depleted transplantation in children. One entry per CDR3 protein, called by TCRdb with MiXCR from the PCR reads. The table lists about 410,000 distinct CDR3 sequences, roughly 22% of them singletons. The specimen comprised PBMCs from the stem cell graft donor, sampled from the stem cell graft. The receptors come from a human donor who donated a stem cell graft to a child with acute myeloid leukemia. Both conserved end residues are part of each CDR3. The D gene is left open where the match is weak. For some rows the clone size is stated as once, few or many, or as a class when expanded; others skip it.

length	size	V	D	J	CDR3	DNA
15	.	TRBV12-3/TRBV12-4	.	TRBJ1-5	CASSFSSYSNQPQHF	TGTGCCAGCAGTTTTAGCTCGTATAGCAATCAGCCCCAGCATTTT
15	many	TRBV20-1	TRBD2	TRBJ2-3	CSARDRLALADTQYF	TGCAGTGCTAGAGATCGACTAGCGCTGGCAGATACGCAGTATTTT
14	.	TRBV20-1	.	TRBJ1-2	CSARDRGTGYGYTF	TGCAGTGCTAGAGACCGAGGGACGGGCTATGGCTACACCTTC
16	.	TRBV9	.	TRBJ2-2	CASSVGTGTYTGELFF	TGTGCCAGCAGCGTAGGAACCGGGACTTACACCGGGGAGCTGTTTTTT
16	many	TRBV20-1	TRBD1	TRBJ2-7	CSANRDRGLENYEQYF	TGCAGTGCTAATCGGGACAGGGGTCTGGAGAACTACGAGCAGTACTTC
14	.	TRBV7-2	.	TRBJ2-5	CASSLQAGPETQYF	TGTGCCAGCAGCCTCCAGGCTGGTCCGGAGACCCAGTACTTC
13	many	TRBV12-3/TRBV12-4	.	TRBJ2-1	CASKAGLYNEQFF	TGTGCCAGCAAGGCGGGGCTCTACAATGAGCAGTTCTTC
14	many	TRBV7-2	.	TRBJ2-3	CASSLVGRSDTQYF	TGTGCCAGCAGCTTAGTCGGCCGTTCGGATACGCAGTATTTT
17	many	TRBV29-1	.	TRBJ2-1	CSVEAPEGVGLYNEQFF	TGCAGCGTTGAAGCCCCGGAAGGGGTAGGCTTATACAATGAGCAGTTCTTC
15	.	TRBV12-3/TRBV12-4	.	TRBJ1-4	CASSLSAREREKLFF	TGTGCCAGCAGTTTGTCGGCCCGGGAACGTGAAAAACTGTTTTTT
16	many	TRBV6-5	TRBD1	TRBJ1-2	CASSSPRDSLNYGYTF	TGTGCCAGCAGTTCGCCCCGGGACAGCCTAAACTATGGCTACACCTTC
15	.	TRBV6-1	.	TRBJ2-7	CASKELAEPSYEQYF	TGTGCCAGCAAAGAACTGGCGGAGCCCTCCTACGAGCAGTACTTC
14	.	TRBV18	.	TRBJ1-5	CASSPEGPHQPQHF	TGTGCCAGCTCACCAGAAGGACCTCATCAGCCCCAGCATTTT
14	.	TRBV27	.	TRBJ2-7	CASSLSSRVGEQYF	TGTGCCAGCAGTTTATCGTCCAGGGTGGGCGAGCAGTACTTC
13	few	TRBV18	.	TRBJ2-7	CASSTGSGDEQYF	TGTGCCAGCTCAACCGGCAGTGGGGACGAGCAGTACTTC
13	once	TRBV24-1	.	TRBJ2-1	CATTWVIQTEQFF	TGTGCCACAACCTGGGTCATACAGACTGAGCAGTTCTTC
13	once	TRBV7-2	.	TRBJ1-5	CASSYYSNQPQHF	TGTGCCAGCAGCTACTATAGCAATCAGCCCCAGCATTTT
15	.	TRBV7-3	.	TRBJ2-7	CASSPNAGTGYEQYF	TGTGCCAGCAGCCCAAACGCGGGGACCGGCTACGAGCAGTACTTC
17	once	TRBV21-1	.	TRBJ1-1	CASTKMGFGGGLTEAFF	TGTGCCAGCACCAAAATGGGCTTTGGTGGGGGGTTGACTGAAGCTTTCTTT
13	few	TRBV12-3/TRBV12-4	TRBD1	TRBJ2-5	CASRTGTEETQYF	TGTGCCAGCAGGACCGGGACAGAAGAGACCCAGTACTTC
14	few	TRBV29-1	TRBD1	TRBJ2-1	CSAEWTGGMDEQFF	TGCAGCGCTGAATGGACAGGGGGCATGGATGAGCAGTTCTTC
12	.	TRBV5-5	.	TRBJ1-3	CASSQKGNTIYF	TGTGCCAGCAGCCAGAAAGGAAACACCATATATTTT
15	.	TRBV5-1	.	TRBJ2-1	CASSPDARIGNEQFF	TGCGCCAGCAGCCCGGATGCCAGAATTGGCAATGAGCAGTTCTTC
11	many	TRBV7-2	.	TRBJ2-1	CASIREYEQFF	TGTGCCAGCATCCGTGAATACGAGCAGTTCTTC
12	.	TRBV5-1	TRBD1	TRBJ2-1	CASSLGGTGQFF	TGCGCCAGCAGCTTGGGAGGGACAGGGCAGTTCTTC
14	few	TRBV28	.	TRBJ1-5	CASTPLGGNQPQHF	TGTGCCAGCACCCCCCTTGGAGGCAATCAGCCCCAGCATTTT
12	many	TRBV20-1	TRBD1	TRBJ2-7	CSASDRVYEQYF	TGCAGTGCTTCCGACAGGGTCTACGAGCAGTACTTC